The clone carrying this TCR beta chain has at least ten counts. This entry is derived from a study of T-cell reconstitution after alpha-beta-depleted transplantation in children. Germline values: CDR1 SQVTM, CDR2 ANQGSEA. V lost 7 bases, J lost 8 bases, and 12 bases lay in between. The CDR3 spans 11 residues. Unique molecular identifiers were incorporated during preparation of the TCRbeta library. TCRdb called the PCR reads again in MiXCR, with one record for every CDR3 protein. This sample yields about 100,000 distinct CDR3 sequences, of which about 6.4% are seen a single time; around 23% belongs to the top ten.

Sequenced material: PBMCs, mostly from graft donor cells, taken 360 days after TCRalphabeta/CD19-depleted stem cell transplant. The chain carries TRBV29-1 and TRBJ2-1, with D maybe TRBD2 (5 bases). The sequence was obtained from a male patient aged 2-10 years who had a stem cell transplant for acute lymphoblastic leukemia, so the T cells may come from the graft donor. This chain's CDR3 is CSALLDYEQFF. CDR3 nucleotides: TGCAGCGCCCTACTAGACTATGAGCAGTTCTTC.